Presented here are 26 T cell receptor beta chains from one specimen sequenced in a study of OX40 agonist ivuxolimab in advanced cancers. Using immunoSEQ multiplex PCR, the repertoire was profiled, and TCRdb retains in-frame clones only, with some absent. Of 55,000 to 85,000 clones in the sample, 70% to 90% were seen once. The material was CD4+ or CD8+ T cells sorted from blood, obtained in a trial of the OX40 agonist ivuxolimab. The receptor set was obtained from an adult with an advanced solid tumor such as melanoma, head and neck, liver or kidney cancer.

The chain joins TRBV6-6 to TRBJ2-7, with TRBD1 matching over 8 bases. V was pared by 5 bases and J by 7 bases, with 13 bases of the junction left unmatched. CDR3 size: 15 residues. Germline loops: CDR1 MNHNY, CDR2 SVGAGI (reference sequence). The DNA for the CDR3 is TGTGCCAGCAGTCGCACCGGGACAGGCGTTTATGAGCAGTACTTC. Amino acid sequence: CASSRTGTGVYEQYF.

This chain uses TRBV28 with TRBJ2-2; tentatively, D is TRBD1 (6 bases). The CDR3 sequence is 16 residues long. The germline V gene encodes CDR1 MDHEN and CDR2 SYDVKM. V was shortened by 7 bases and J by 3 bases, with 18 bases between the two germline ends. CDR3 region: CASTTRQVAYTGELFF. CDR3 DNA sequence: TGTGCCAGCACCACGAGACAGGTAGCATACACCGGGGAGCTGTTTTTT. Drawing the rest from reference TRBV28 and TRBJ2-2, the complete variable domain is DVKVTQSSRYLVKRTGEKVFLECVQDMDHENMFWYRQDPGLGLRLIYFSYDVKMKEKGDIPEGYSVSREKKERFSLILESASTNQTSMYLCASTTRQVAYTGELFFGEGSRLTVL.

This chain uses TRBV28 with TRBJ2-2; tentative D call: TRBD2 (5 bases). Germline CDR1 reads MDHEN; CDR2 reads SYDVKM. CDR3 length: 13 amino acids. V gave up 0 bases and J gave up 6 bases, with 5 bases separating them. CDR3 sequence: CASSLWGAGELFF. The CDR3 DNA follows: TGTGCCAGCAGTTTATGGGGAGCCGGGGAGCTGTTTTTT.

This chain links TRBV11-3 with TRBJ1-1; 7 nucleotides match TRBD1. The J segment lost 1 base and the V segment lost 1 base, leaving 3 bases of the junction unmatched. Germline CDR1 is SGHNT and CDR2 is YENEEA. The CDR3 loop spans 15 amino acids. This CDR3 reads CASSLVGGGNTEAFF. The CDR3 nucleotides read TGTGCCAGCAGCTTAGTAGGGGGCGGGAACACTGAAGCTTTCTTT. Together with reference TRBV11-3 and TRBJ1-1, the CDR3 gives the full variable domain: EAGVVQSPRYKIIEKKQPVAFWCNPISGHNTLYWYLQNLGQGPELLIRYENEEAVDDSQLPKDRFSAERLKGVDSTLKIQPAELGDSAVYLCASSLVGGGNTEAFFGQGTRLTVV.

The chain is built from TRBV6-1 and TRBJ2-2; 10 bases line up with TRBD2. This CDR3 has 17 amino acids. V trimming: 3 bases; J trimming: 1 base; junction bases outside the gene matches: 5. CDR1 and CDR2 from the germline V gene are MNHNS and SASEGT. The CDR3 spells CASSDPSSGGNTGELFF. The CDR3 nucleotides are TGTGCCAGCAGTGATCCGTCTAGCGGGGGGAACACCGGGGAGCTGTTTTTT.

The rearrangement joins TRBV4-1 to TRBJ2-5, with D possibly TRBD1 on 5 matching bases. V was shortened by 4 bases and J by 2 bases, with 11 bases between the two germline ends. Germline-derived CDR1 and CDR2 are MGHRA and YSYEKL. This CDR3 spans 14 amino acids. CDR3 sequence (DNA): TGCGCCAGCAGCCCACGCCGACAGCAAGAGACCCAGTACTTC. Its protein is CASSPRRQQETQYF.

V is TRBV7-9 and J is TRBJ1-5; a weak D match, TRBD1 (6 bases). The germline V and J ends were trimmed by 3 bases and 7 bases, with 13 bases remaining between them. Germline CDR1 reads SEHNR; CDR2 reads FQNEAQ (reference sequence). This CDR3 contains 14 residues. The CDR3 DNA follows: TGTGCCAGCAGCTTCGGTGGGGGCGACCAGCCCCAGCATTTT. It encodes CASSFGGGDQPQHF.

This chain connects TRBV7-3 to TRBJ2-1, with D unclear. Trimming pared 1 base from V and 6 bases from J, leaving 13 bases between. The CDR3 spans 15 residues. Germline V gene sequence: CDR1 SGHTA, CDR2 FQGTGA. CDR3 in amino acids: CASSLKRGVANEQFF. The CDR3 coding sequence is TGTGCCAGCAGCTTAAAGCGCGGTGTTGCCAATGAGCAGTTCTTC.

The V gene is TRBV7-2, the J gene TRBJ1-4; 8 nucleotides agree with TRBD1. V was clipped by 3 bases and J by 8 bases; unmatched bases: 11. The CDR3 contains 16 residues. Germline lookup yields CDR1 SGHTA and CDR2 FQGNSA. The CDR3 here is CASSFRRTGIGEKLFF. CDR3 in DNA: TGTGCCAGCAGCTTTAGGAGGACAGGGATAGGGGAAAAACTGTTTTTT.

V gene TRBV6-5 combines with J gene TRBJ1-2; TRBD1 aligns across 8 bases. CDR3 length equals 14 residues. The trim removed 4 bases at V and 4 bases at J, leaving 5 bases unmatched. Germline CDR1 reads MNHEY; CDR2 reads SVGAGI. The CDR3 region is CASSSAGGFYGYTF. CDR3 DNA: TGTGCCAGCAGTTCCGCAGGGGGCTTCTATGGCTACACCTTC.

This clone was counted once. The CDR3 is CASRPGTGSTGELFF. The CDR3 DNA is TGTGCCAGCAGACCCGGGACAGGGTCCACCGGGGAGCTGTTTTTT. V usage is TRBV7-6 and J usage is TRBJ2-2; 9 bases match TRBD1. J lost 4 bases, V lost 6 bases, and 6 bases had no gene match. This CDR3 is 15 amino acids long. Germline-derived CDR1 and CDR2 are SGHVS and FNYEAQ.

This rearrangement joins TRBV5-1 to TRBJ2-7, with D maybe TRBD2 (5 bases). The germline gives CDR1 SGHRS, CDR2 YFSETQ. Trimming removed 0 bases at V and 2 bases at J, with 15 bases between. The CDR3 covers 16 residues. CDR3 protein: CASSLGGQRGAYEQYF. Here the CDR3 DNA reads TGCGCCAGCAGCTTGGGTGGCCAACGGGGAGCCTACGAGCAGTACTTC.

The chain uses TRBV28 and TRBJ1-6, with a possible D match to TRBD1 (5 bases). With 6 bases removed from V and 6 bases from J, the gap between germline ends came to 12 bases. Germline assignment: CDR1 MDHEN and CDR2 SYDVKM. The CDR3 sequence is 14 residues long. The CDR3 protein is CASRNHDSNSPLHF. CDR3 bases: TGTGCCAGCAGGAACCATGACAGTAATTCACCCCTCCACTTT.

V gene TRBV5-6 combines with J gene TRBJ1-4, with 7 nucleotides matching TRBD1. V shed 4 bases and J 5 bases; nucleotides not matched to a gene: 11. Germline V lookup: CDR1 SGHDT, CDR2 YYEEEE. This CDR3 comprises 16 residues. CDR3 DNA: TGTGCCAGCAGCCTCGCCTCAGGGGGAGGGAATGAAAAACTGTTTTTT. Amino acids: CASSLASGGGNEKLFF. The whole variable domain, filled in from reference TRBV5-6 and TRBJ1-4, reads DAGVTQSPTHLIKTRGQQVTLRCSPKSGHDTVSWYQQALGQGPQFIFQYYEEEERQRGNFPDRFSGHQFPNYSSELNVNALLLGDSALYLCASSLASGGGNEKLFFGSGTQLSVL.

V gene TRBV6-6 combines with J gene TRBJ2-7; no clear D gene. Trimming stripped 5 bases from V and 4 bases from J, with 9 bases between. This CDR3 has 12 residues. From germline, CDR1 is MNHNY and CDR2 SVGAGI (reference sequence). CDR3 coding DNA: TGTGCCAGCAGTCCCCAGGCTTACGAGCAGTACTTC. This gives the protein CASSPQAYEQYF.

The rearrangement joins TRBV7-2 to TRBJ1-3, with D perhaps TRBD1 (6 bases). Germline loops: CDR1 SGHTA, CDR2 FQGNSA. CDR3 length: 16 residues. With 5 bases removed from V and 0 bases from J, the gap between germline ends came to 14 bases. The CDR3 loop reads CASSTGHQVSGNTIYF. CDR3 coding DNA: TGTGCCAGCAGCACGGGACACCAAGTCTCTGGAAACACCATATATTTT.

The chain carries TRBV10-1 and TRBJ2-1, with 11 bases fitting TRBD1. The CDR3 contains 14 residues. CDR1 WNHNN and CDR2 SYGVQD come from the germline V gene (reference sequence). Trimming took 6 bases from V and 6 from J; bases not matched to a gene: 4. The CDR3 spells CASSRTGGPNEQFF. The CDR3 DNA is TGCGCCAGCAGCAGGACAGGGGGCCCCAATGAGCAGTTCTTC.

The chain employs TRBV7-9 and TRBJ1-5; possibly TRBD1 for D (6 bases). Looked up from germline, CDR1 is SEHNR and CDR2 is FQNEAQ (reference sequence). The CDR3 spans 15 residues. The ends were cut back, 0 bases at V and 3 bases at J, with 9 bases in the middle. The CDR3 nucleotides are TGTGCCAGCAGCTTAGCGGGGGGCCCCAATCAGCCCCAGCATTTT. Protein product: CASSLAGGPNQPQHF.

The genes are TRBV29-1 and TRBJ2-3; D is perhaps TRBD1 (6 bases). Germline assignment: CDR1 SQVTM and CDR2 ANQGSEA. The CDR3 runs 14 residues. The V and J ends lost 4 bases and 1 base respectively, with 12 bases between them. CDR3 bases: TGCAGCGTTGTGGTGACAGGAGGCACAGATACGCAGTATTTT. Translated, it gives CSVVVTGGTDTQYF.

This chain uses TRBV25-1 with TRBJ2-5; unclear D gene. The germline CDR1 and CDR2 sequences are MGHDK and SYGVNS. The germline V and J ends were trimmed by 3 bases and 5 bases, with 7 bases remaining between them. The CDR3 length is 12 residues. This CDR3 reads CASSDWLETQYF. DNA of the CDR3: TGTGCCAGCAGTGATTGGTTGGAGACCCAGTACTTC. Full variable domain (missing parts from reference TRBV25-1 and TRBJ2-5): EADIYQTPRYLVIGTGKKITLECSQTMGHDKMYWYQQDPGMELHLIHYSYGVNSTEKGDLSSESTVSRIRTEHFPLTLESARPSHTSQYLCASSDWLETQYFGPGTRLLVL.

This clone was picked up a small number of times. The chain combines TRBV27 with TRBJ1-2, with TRBD1 matching over 7 bases. The CDR3 is 15 amino acids. The trim removed 3 bases at V and 4 bases at J, leaving 8 bases unmatched. Germline CDR1 reads MNHEY; CDR2 reads SMNVEV (reference sequence). The CDR3 reads CASSFWRQGRYGYTF. Here the CDR3 DNA reads TGTGCCAGCAGTTTTTGGAGACAGGGCCGCTATGGCTACACCTTC.

The V call is TRBV7-2, the J call TRBJ2-2; either TRBD1 or TRBD2 may fit D (6 bases each). Trimming took off 1 base at V and 0 bases at J, with 9 bases between the two ends. CDR3 size: 16 residues. Germline V gene data show CDR1 as SGHTA and CDR2 as FQGNSA. The CDR3 bases are TGTGCCAGCAGCTTAGTCGGGGGCGCGAACACCGGGGAGCTGTTTTTT. Its protein is CASSLVGGANTGELFF. Full variable domain (rest looked up from reference TRBV7-2 and TRBJ2-2): GAGVSQSPSNKVTEKGKDVELRCDPISGHTALYWYRQSLGQGLEFLIYFQGNSAPDKSGLPSDRFSAERTGGSVSTLTIQRTQQEDSAVYLCASSLVGGANTGELFFGEGSRLTVL.

The chain recombines TRBV30 with TRBJ1-6, with D maybe TRBD1 (6 bases). Trimming pared 2 bases from V and 10 bases from J, leaving 24 bases between. The CDR3 contains 17 residues. The germline CDR1 and CDR2 sequences are GTSNPN and SVGIG (reference sequence). DNA for the CDR3: TGTGCCTGGAGTATTTTGGGGACTTTGGGGGGCGGATCACCCCTCCACTTT. Its protein is CAWSILGTLGGGSPLHF.

The chain uses TRBV7-9 and TRBJ2-2; unclear D gene. Germline-derived CDR1 and CDR2 are SEHNR and FQNEAQ (reference sequence). This CDR3 contains 11 residues. Trimming took off 5 bases at V and 4 bases at J, with 2 bases between the two ends. This CDR3 is CASSGTGELFF. The CDR3, as DNA: TGTGCCAGCAGCGGCACCGGGGAGCTGTTTTTT.

The chain joins TRBV28 to TRBJ1-1, with 7 bases aligning to TRBD1. The V and J ends lost 2 bases and 4 bases, in that order; junction bases with no gene match: 7. The length of the CDR3 is 15 residues. The V gene's germline CDR1 is MDHEN and CDR2 SYDVKM. CDR3 in DNA: TGTGCCAGCAGTTTAGGGGGACAGAGAGGCACTGAAGCTTTCTTT. Translation gives CASSLGGQRGTEAFF.

The V and J genes are TRBV7-2 and TRBJ2-5; D possibly corresponds to TRBD2 (6 bases). Germline-derived CDR1 and CDR2 are SGHTA and FQGNSA. V was cut by 1 base and J by 3 bases, with 12 bases left in between. The CDR3 covers 15 residues. This chain's CDR3 is CASSLVAGGEETQYF. CDR3 bases: TGTGCCAGCAGCTTAGTGGCAGGAGGGGAAGAGACCCAGTACTTC.